The T cell receptor beta chain under discussion was sequenced for a study of beta chain features in type 1 diabetes. Whole-study results and caveats: Type 1 diabetes patients had TCRB CDR3s that were shorter (moderately but significantly so) in all four CD4+ subsets.

All of the isolated RNA was reverse transcribed, so expressed TCRB transcripts were sequenced. Profiling relied on immunoSEQ multiplex PCR, and the TCRdb table lists in-frame clones only, not all of them. The table records about 160,000 clones, 6.5% to 10% of them present only once. Trimming pared 2 bases from V and 9 bases from J, leaving 15 bases between. Looked up from germline, CDR1 is SGHDT and CDR2 is YYEEEE. The CDR3 spans 14 residues. Concerning this clone: Antigen: not known.

The V gene is TRBV5-6, the J gene TRBJ2-1; TRBD2 might be the D (6 bases). This receptor was taken from a woman younger than 35 with type 1 diabetes. Sequenced material: central memory CD4+ T cells from blood. The chain's CDR3 is CASSLLAGSAEQFF. CDR3 DNA sequence: TGTGCCAGCAGCTTACTCGCGGGGAGTGCTGAGCAGTTCTTC.